This passage covers 3 T cell receptor beta chains from one sample sequenced in a study of T cells after yellow fever vaccination. One entry per CDR3 protein results from TCRdb running MiXCR on the 5' RACE reads. The data hold 150,000 or so distinct CDR3 sequences, with about 7% observed a single time. The specimen comprised CD4+ T cells sorted from PBMCs, sampled 10 days after the yellow fever booster vaccination. Source of these receptors: a man aged 30 to 45 who received the YFV17D yellow fever vaccine.

This clonotype has at least ten counts. V usage is TRBV28 and J usage is TRBJ2-7; D may correspond to TRBD1 or TRBD2 (5 bases each). V shed 2 bases and J shed 0 bases, with 11 bases lying between them. There are 15 residues in the CDR3. Germline values: CDR1 MDHEN, CDR2 SYDVKM. As DNA, the CDR3 is TGTGCCAGCAGTTTAGGGTCAGGGAGCTCCTACGAGCAGTACTTC. Residues: CASSLGSGSSYEQYF. The full variable domain, completed using reference TRBV28 and TRBJ2-7, is DVKVTQSSRYLVKRTGEKVFLECVQDMDHENMFWYRQDPGLGLRLIYFSYDVKMKEKGDIPEGYSVSREKKERFSLILESASTNQTSMYLCASSLGSGSSYEQYFGPGTRLTVT.

This clonotype was detected many times. The chain links TRBV7-2 to TRBJ1-5; D might be TRBD1 (6 bases). V lost 5 bases and J lost 2, with 13 bases in between. This CDR3 comprises 15 residues. Germline CDR1 and CDR2: SGHTA and FQGNSA. CDR3 nucleotides: TGTGCCAGCAGCCTACAGGGTGACGGCAATCAGCCCCAGCATTTT. Amino acids: CASSLQGDGNQPQHF.

This clonotype was counted ten times or more. The V gene is TRBV7-9, the J gene TRBJ2-1; 8 nucleotides match TRBD2. CDR1 is SEHNR and CDR2 is FQNEAQ in the germline V gene (reference sequence). The trim removed 2 bases at V and 0 bases at J, leaving 6 bases unmatched. There are 17 residues in the CDR3. Written as DNA, the CDR3 is TGTGCCAGCAGCTTATTTACTAGCGGCCTCTCCTACAATGAGCAGTTCTTC. This gives the protein CASSLFTSGLSYNEQFF. Using reference TRBV7-9 and TRBJ2-1 for the parts outside the CDR3, the full variable domain is DTGVSQNPRHKITKRGQNVTFRCDPISEHNRLYWYRQTLGQGPEFLTYFQNEAQLEKSRLLSDRFSAERPKGSFSTLEIQRTEQGDSAMYLCASSLFTSGLSYNEQFFGPGTRLTVL.